This record looks at one TCR beta chain sequence and its context. What this receptor recognizes is not known. Per-nucleotide qualities are absent, and no much larger clonotype sits a single base away. Preparation of the library involved the immunoSEQ multiplex PCR assay. TCRdb provides this immuneACCESS table in a form limited to in-frame rearrangements. Some clones are lacking; in checked studies, under half of them reflect an unresolved V gene, and why the rest are absent is not known. The sample profile shows roughly 80,000 clones; about 88% of them were found once. The ten largest clones represent about 0.38% of the sample. The sample belongs to a study of technical replicates of blood from a few donors (dated by TCRdb to 2016 to 2017). The specimen was T cells isolated from PBMCs. The receptor was derived from a human donor in good health.

The CDR3 sequence is CASSSSGGYTGELFF. The nucleotide sequence reads TGTGCCAGCAGTTCGTCGGGGGGCTACACCGGGGAGCTGTTTTTT. Rearrangement joined TRBV7-2 to TRBJ2-2; TRBD2 is perhaps the D gene, given 7 matching bases. The germline ends are 14 bases apart after V is trimmed by 6 bases and J by 3 bases. The CDR3, cysteine through phenylalanine, is 15 amino acids long. The entry retains the CDR3 DNA only, 45 bases that are in frame from base 1. The CDR1 and CDR2 encoded by the germline V gene are SGHTA and FQGNSA.